This TCR beta chain was found in a study of neurological immune-mediated disorders. Study results and limitations: The study found no CDR3 amino acid sequences shared by expanded clones across subjects, suggesting private repertoires in all groups. The multiple sclerosis repertoire cluster had no clinical or MRI correlate. A possible signature appeared as one related-CDR3 cluster, in which phylogenetic grouping placed the repertoires of 18 of 34 multiple sclerosis patients.

In TCRdb, the 5' RACE reads were re-called with MiXCR into one record per CDR3 protein. Seen here are under 75,000 distinct CDR3 sequences, 3% to 4% observed once, and the top ten hold roughly 6.6%. At least ten counts were recorded for this clonotype. Its antigen is as yet unknown. The V segment lost 2 bases and the J segment 2 bases; nucleotides outside the gene matches: 6. Germline CDR1 SGHKS, CDR2 YYEKEE (reference sequence). CDR3 size: 16 residues. V gene TRBV5-5 combines with J gene TRBJ2-3; 9 bases agree with TRBD2. Material: PBMCs. The sequence was collected from a woman in her fifties or sixties with multiple sclerosis. DNA for the CDR3: TGTGCCAGCAGCTTCCCGACTAGCGGAGCCACAGATACGCAGTATTTT. Its translation is CASSFPTSGATDTQYF.